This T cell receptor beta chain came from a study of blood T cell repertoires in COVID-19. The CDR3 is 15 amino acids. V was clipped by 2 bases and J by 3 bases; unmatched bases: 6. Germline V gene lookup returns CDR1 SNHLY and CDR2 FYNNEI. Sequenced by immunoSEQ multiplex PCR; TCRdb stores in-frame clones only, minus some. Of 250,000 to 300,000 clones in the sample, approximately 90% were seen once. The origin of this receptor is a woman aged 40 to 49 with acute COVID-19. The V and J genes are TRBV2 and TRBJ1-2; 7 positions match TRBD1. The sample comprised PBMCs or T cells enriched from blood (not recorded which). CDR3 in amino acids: CASSEFLDRDYGYTF. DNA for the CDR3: TGTGCCAGCAGTGAATTCCTCGACAGGGACTATGGCTACACCTTC. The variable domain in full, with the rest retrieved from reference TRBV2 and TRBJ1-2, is EPEVTQTPSHQVTQMGQEVILRCVPISNHLYFYWYRQILGQKVEFLVSFYNNEISEKSEIFDDQFSVERPDGSNFTLKIRSTKLEDSAMYFCASSEFLDRDYGYTFGSGTRLTVV.